One and the same sample provided the 9 T cell receptor beta chains below, sequenced in a study of T cells in Graves' hyperthyroidism and ophthalmopathy. Template material for amplifying TCR beta CDR3 regions consisted of RNA transcripts. RT-PCR in the first round (using the HTBI primer set) targeted the TCR CDR3. TCRdb re-derived calls from the multiplex PCR reads in MiXCR, one entry per CDR3 protein. The sample has fewer than 800,000 distinct CDR3 sequences, about 15% seen once. The material sequenced was blood. Receptors were obtained from a man between 18 and 35 years old with Graves' hyperthyroidism.

This clonotype was detected only a few times. The genes are TRBV27 and TRBJ1-5; 7 nucleotides line up with TRBD1. J lost 9 bases, V lost 5 bases, and 10 bases had no gene match. This CDR3 comprises 14 residues. Germline lookup yields CDR1 MNHEY and CDR2 SMNVEV (reference sequence). The DNA for the CDR3 is TGTGCCAGCAGTCCCCGACAGGGACCGGGGCCCCAGCATTTT. Translated, it gives CASSPRQGPGPQHF.

Ten or more counts support this clonotype. The CDR3 DNA follows: TGTGCCAGCAGCTGGATGCGAACGGATACGCAGTATTTT. Translated, it gives CASSWMRTDTQYF. This chain connects TRBV7-2 to TRBJ2-3; D call uncertain. The CDR3 has 13 amino acids. The germline V gene encodes CDR1 SGHTA and CDR2 FQGNSA. V gave up 4 bases and J gave up 6 bases, with 11 bases separating them.

In this sample, this clonotype turned up many times. The chain recombines TRBV5-5 with TRBJ2-5; 8 bases fit TRBD2. The CDR3 loop spans 14 amino acids. The germline gives CDR1 SGHKS, CDR2 YYEKEE (reference sequence). V trimming: 4 bases; J trimming: 5 bases; junction bases outside the gene matches: 7. Here the CDR3 reads CASSKRTSSETQYF. CDR3 bases: TGTGCCAGCAGCAAAAGGACTAGCAGCGAGACCCAGTACTTC.

With regard to this clonotype: A read error is possible here, since a much larger clone lies one base away. This chain joins TRBV28 and TRBJ1-3, with D tentatively TRBD1 (5 bases). The CDR3 loop spans 16 amino acids. Trimming pared 4 bases from V and 4 bases from J, leaving 17 bases between. Per the germline V gene, CDR1 is MDHEN and CDR2 is SYDVKM. The CDR3 DNA reads TGTGCCAGCAGTTCACCATCCAGGGTGACGGGAAACACCATATATTTT. Amino acids: CASSSPSRVTGNTIYF.

In the case of this clonotype: A much larger clone lies one base from this, so it may be a read error. The chain employs TRBV28 and TRBJ2-2, with D possibly being TRBD1 (5 bases). The length of the CDR3 is 15 residues. Germline CDR1 and CDR2: MDHEN and SYDVKM. CDR3 in amino acids: CVSSPVGAQFRELFF. CDR3 in DNA: TGTGTCAGCAGTCCCGTTGGGGCGCAATTCCGGGAGCTGTTTTTT. The full variable domain, rest sourced from reference TRBV28 and TRBJ2-2, is DVKVTQSSRYLVKRTGEKVFLECVQDMDHENMFWYRQDPGLGLRLIYFSYDVKMKEKGDIPEGYSVSREKKERFSLILESASTNQTSMYLCVSSPVGAQFRELFFGEGSRLTVL.

This CDR3 reads CASSVEGPRTGELFF. As DNA, the CDR3 is TGTGCCAGCAGCGTAGAGGGCCCTCGCACCGGGGAGCTGTTTTTT. The V and J genes are TRBV9 and TRBJ2-2; no clear D. Germline lookup yields CDR1 SGDLS and CDR2 YYNGEE. The length of the CDR3 is 15 residues. Trimming removed 0 bases at V and 4 bases at J, with 10 bases between.

The chain links TRBV29-1 to TRBJ1-1, with TRBD1 matching over 7 bases. The germline CDR1 and CDR2 sequences are SQVTM and ANQGSEA. This CDR3 has 15 residues. Germline trimming cut 0 bases from V and 0 bases from J; bases unmatched to any gene: 4. This CDR3 is CSVEEGGTVNTEAFF. The DNA of the CDR3 is TGCAGCGTTGAAGAGGGGGGGACAGTGAACACTGAAGCTTTCTTT.

This sequence joins TRBV20-1 and TRBJ2-1, with D perhaps matching TRBD2 (5 bases). The CDR3 has 13 amino acids. V lost 3 bases, J lost 6 bases, and 12 bases lay in between. Germline V gives CDR1 DFQATT, CDR2 SNEGSKA (reference sequence). The CDR3 DNA reads TGCAGTGCTAGCCGCCTAGCTGGCAATGAGCAGTTCTTC. This sequence encodes CSASRLAGNEQFF.

This clonotype was found many times. The rearrangement links TRBV24-1 to TRBJ2-3, with 9 positions matching TRBD1. The germline V gene has CDR1 KGHDR and CDR2 SFDVKD. This CDR3 is 15 amino acids long. The V segment lost 4 bases and the J segment 6 bases; nucleotides outside the gene matches: 7. The CDR3: CATSEPGTGSDTQYF. In DNA form, the CDR3 reads TGTGCCACCAGTGAACCAGGGACAGGGTCCGATACGCAGTATTTT.